This record looks at one T cell receptor beta chain sequence and its context. Which antigen it targets is not known. No qualities accompany the bases; no much larger clone lies one base away. TCRbeta CDR3 regions were amplified from genomic DNA by means of the immunoSEQ Assay, a bias-controlled multiplex PCR. As for the original processing: Nucleated cell counts per sample were estimated from amplification of reference gene primers within the assay. Sequence reads were collapsed and filtered to measure the absolute abundance of every unique TCRbeta CDR3 rearrangement. Productive Simpson clonality was computed per sample as the square root of Simpson's diversity index over productive rearrangements. Not all clones reach the TCRdb copy of this immuneACCESS table, which keeps in-frame sequences only. Checked studies attribute under half of the gap to unresolved V genes and leave the rest unexplained. V and J calls and clone size come straight from that table; D and trimming were deduced from the DNA. Counted in this sample were under 250,000 clones; roughly 80% of them appeared once. Of the sample, 7.2% is held by the ten largest clones.

Collaborating institutions collected whole blood in K2EDTA tubes following their own protocols. For TCRbeta analysis, collaborators shipped samples in one of three forms: frozen whole blood, isolated PBMCs, or DNA extracted from either of those sample types. The CDR3 covers 20 residues, taking in both the cysteine and the phenylalanine. The only DNA kept is the CDR3, 60 bases in frame from the first base. Ends trimmed: V by 3 bases, J by 3 bases; bases unmatched to a gene: 19. CDR1 LNHDA and CDR2 SQIVND were looked up in the germline V gene (reference sequence). This record belongs to a study of blood T cell repertoires in COVID-19 (dated by TCRdb to 2020 to 2022). With regard to the full study: Collaborator samples came from the United States, Italy and Spain and covered acute and convalescent phases of COVID-19. The material from the prospective study consisted of cDNA or gDNA derived from T cells, B-cell-depleted T cells, or PBMCs. Subjects who had been exposed to COVID-19, were actively infected with it, or had recovered from it provided the deeply sampled blood TCRbeta repertoires that made up the dataset. The repertoires were made available in a free public database intended to serve as a resource for research on the immune response to SARS-CoV-2. The samples were drawn from the first 160 participants of the ongoing ImmuneRACE study and from some 1,300 subjects provided by 6 global collaborators. Sample metadata almost always included a de-identified subject ID, COVID-19 status, age in years and sex. Where available, HLA class I and class II types were obtained from metadata supplied by the sample provider rather than from assay-based typing.

The paper's findings and limits, for the study overall: The quantity of clinical and demographic metadata differed by source and by participant and was supplied without curation.

This clonotype was sampled from a woman aged 65 to 85 with acute or convalescent COVID-19. The chain is made from TRBV19 and TRBJ2-3; a stretch of 9 junction bases matches TRBD1. Sequenced material: peripheral blood. The DNA reads as follows: TGTGCCAGTAGTATCCAACAGGGGGCCAACTTACGACCTGGGACAGATACGCAGTATTTT. This sequence encodes CASSIQQGANLRPGTDTQYF.